This entry lists 16 T cell receptor beta chains sequenced from one sample in a study of blood T cell repertoires in COVID-19. The data were produced by immunoSEQ multiplex PCR, yet TCRdb's version contains in-frame clones alone and is incomplete. The repertoire includes some 240,000 clones, roughly 87% of them detected once, and just over 7% sits in the top ten. Sequencing was carried out using peripheral blood. Receptor source: a man between 60 and 75 years old who had recovered from COVID-19.

There are a few counts of this clone. The V call is TRBV6-2 or TRBV6-3, the J call TRBJ1-1, with D possibly matching TRBD1 (6 bases). V gave up 4 bases and J gave up 1 base, with 19 bases separating them. This CDR3 is built from 17 residues. CDR1 and CDR2 from the germline V gene are MNHEY and SVGEGT. CDR3 protein: CASSSRGYRDKNTEAFF. The DNA for the CDR3 is TGTGCCAGCAGTTCTCGGGGCTACAGGGATAAGAACACTGAAGCTTTCTTT.

This clone was picked up one time. V gene TRBV28 combines with J gene TRBJ1-2; TRBD1 might be the D (5 bases). The CDR3 is 15 amino acids. Germline loops: CDR1 MDHEN, CDR2 SYDVKM. With 6 bases removed from V and 4 bases from J, the gap between germline ends came to 18 bases. Written as DNA, the CDR3 is TGTGCCAGCAGCCTACTGGTAGGGGCGTCCTATGGCTACACCTTC. Translating it yields CASSLLVGASYGYTF.

The chain recombines TRBV3-1 (or the pseudogene TRBV3-2) with TRBJ2-1, with D possibly matching TRBD1 (6 bases). V was clipped by 6 bases and J by 10 bases, with 16 bases between them. Germline loops: CDR1 LGHDT, CDR2 YNNKEL (reference sequence). The CDR3 is 13 residues long. The CDR3 DNA follows: TGTGCCAGCAGTCTTCAGGGGAAGGGCGAGCAGTTCTTC. This translates into CASSLQGKGEQFF.

The chain carries TRBV28 and TRBJ1-6; D may be TRBD1 (5 bases). Per the germline V gene, CDR1 is MDHEN and CDR2 is SYDVKM. V lost 2 bases to trimming and J lost 7 bases, with 9 bases between them. This CDR3 has 14 residues. The CDR3 bases are TGTGCCAGCAGTTTACTGACAGTGAATTCACCCCTCCACTTT. This sequence encodes CASSLLTVNSPLHF.

This clone was seen just once. This sequence joins TRBV3-1 (or the pseudogene TRBV3-2) and TRBJ1-4; D perhaps matches TRBD1 (5 bases). This CDR3 contains 17 residues. V was shortened by 0 bases and J by 12 bases, with 23 bases between the two germline ends. Germline assignment: CDR1 LGHDT and CDR2 YNNKEL (reference sequence). CDR3 bases: TGTGCCAGCAGCCAAGATAGCCAAATCGGGAGAAGGGGAGAACTGTTTTTT. Protein product: CASSQDSQIGRRGELFF.

This CDR3 reads CASSKMGRSGEGSNQPQHF. CDR3 nucleotides: TGTGCCAGCAGCAAAATGGGGAGATCAGGGGAAGGGAGCAATCAGCCCCAGCATTTT. The chain carries TRBV21-1 and TRBJ1-5; TRBD1, as called in the table, went unchecked against the DNA. TRBV21-1 corresponds to a pseudogene. The CDR3 is made up of 19 amino acids.

The chain combines TRBV29-1 with TRBJ1-6; D is perhaps TRBD1 (6 bases). V lost 7 bases and J lost 9, with 16 bases in between. Germline lookup yields CDR1 SQVTM and CDR2 ANQGSEA. The CDR3 is 13 residues long. CDR3 sequence (DNA): TGCAGCGCGACCGGGGGGCTAGGTTCACCCCTCCACTTT. Amino acid sequence: CSATGGLGSPLHF.

V usage is TRBV24-1 and J usage is TRBJ1-5, with D perhaps TRBD1 (5 bases). Per the germline V gene, CDR1 is KGHDR and CDR2 is SFDVKD. V was cut by 7 bases and J by 0 bases, with 12 bases left in between. The CDR3 sequence is 15 residues long. The CDR3 DNA reads TGTGCCACCAGCGCCGCAGGGTATAGCAATCAGCCCCAGCATTTT. This codes for CATSAAGYSNQPQHF.

The chain couples TRBV7-9 to TRBJ2-1; 10 bases are a match to TRBD1. This CDR3 is built from 14 residues. Germline CDR1 SEHNR, CDR2 FQNEAQ (reference sequence). V gave up 5 bases and J gave up 8 bases; unmatched junction bases: 6. The CDR3 DNA reads as TGTGCCAGCAGCACCGGGACAGGGGTGTATGAGCAGTTCTTC. This gives the protein CASSTGTGVYEQFF.

The chain combines TRBV5-1 with TRBJ2-7, with 8 bases matching TRBD1. There are 16 residues in the CDR3. Germline-derived CDR1 and CDR2 are SGHRS and YFSETQ. V was pared by 1 base and J by 3 bases, with 9 bases of the junction left unmatched. The CDR3 bases are TGCGCCAGCAGCTTGACCACAGGGGGAGGTGGCTACGAGCAGTACTTC. Translating it yields CASSLTTGGGGYEQYF.

This clone was seen a handful of times. V gene TRBV2 combines with J gene TRBJ2-3; no clear D gene. Germline lookup yields CDR1 SNHLY and CDR2 FYNNEI. This CDR3 is 12 amino acids long. Trimming left V 7 bases short and J 2 bases short, with 7 bases between. The DNA for the CDR3 is TGTGCCAGCACCACTTTCACAGATACGCAGTATTTT. It translates to CASTTFTDTQYF. Complete variable domain (other parts from reference TRBV2 and TRBJ2-3): EPEVTQTPSHQVTQMGQEVILRCVPISNHLYFYWYRQILGQKVEFLVSFYNNEISEKSEIFDDQFSVERPDGSNFTLKIRSTKLEDSAMYFCASTTFTDTQYFGPGTRLTVL.

The rearrangement uses TRBV20-1 and TRBJ2-1; D might be TRBD1 (6 bases). V lost 5 bases, J lost 8 bases, and 10 bases lay in between. There are 11 residues in the CDR3. CDR1 is DFQATT and CDR2 is SNEGSKA in the germline V gene (reference sequence). The DNA for the CDR3 is TGCAGTGCTCGGACAGTGGATGAGCAGTTCTTC. Protein sequence: CSARTVDEQFF.

The chain uses TRBV5-1 and TRBJ2-1, with TRBD2 matching over 11 bases. The V segment lost 7 bases and the J segment 6 bases; nucleotides outside the gene matches: 9. This CDR3 is built from 15 residues. Germline V gene data show CDR1 as SGHRS and CDR2 as YFSETQ. CDR3 loop: CASADRLAGSNEQFF. CDR3 nucleotide sequence: TGCGCCAGCGCCGATAGACTAGCGGGGAGCAATGAGCAGTTCTTC.

The chain combines TRBV27 with TRBJ1-5; the D gene is possibly TRBD1 (5 bases). The germline gives CDR1 MNHEY, CDR2 SMNVEV (reference sequence). This CDR3 region has 18 residues. The V end was cut by 0 bases, the J end by 4 bases, with 19 bases between. In nucleotides, the CDR3 is TGTGCCAGCAGTTTATCCAACACCGGGCCAGGGATTAATCAGCCCCAGCATTTT. Translation: CASSLSNTGPGINQPQHF.

The chain couples TRBV19 to TRBJ2-7; TRBD1 matches 10 bases. With 4 bases clipped from V and 5 bases from J, the junction kept 5 bases outside the gene matches. CDR3 size: 14 residues. Germline lookup yields CDR1 LNHDA and CDR2 SQIVND (reference sequence). The chain's CDR3 is CASSRTGGFDEQYF. The CDR3 DNA reads TGTGCCAGTAGTAGGACAGGGGGGTTTGACGAGCAGTACTTC.

The genes are TRBV5-8 and TRBJ1-4; no reliable D call. Germline V gives CDR1 SGHTS, CDR2 YDEGEE. V was pared by 0 bases and J by 0 bases, with 9 bases between. CDR3 length: 16 amino acids. This chain's CDR3 is CASSLGAVATNEKLFF. Written as DNA, the CDR3 is TGTGCCAGCAGCTTGGGCGCGGTTGCAACTAATGAAAAACTGTTTTTT.